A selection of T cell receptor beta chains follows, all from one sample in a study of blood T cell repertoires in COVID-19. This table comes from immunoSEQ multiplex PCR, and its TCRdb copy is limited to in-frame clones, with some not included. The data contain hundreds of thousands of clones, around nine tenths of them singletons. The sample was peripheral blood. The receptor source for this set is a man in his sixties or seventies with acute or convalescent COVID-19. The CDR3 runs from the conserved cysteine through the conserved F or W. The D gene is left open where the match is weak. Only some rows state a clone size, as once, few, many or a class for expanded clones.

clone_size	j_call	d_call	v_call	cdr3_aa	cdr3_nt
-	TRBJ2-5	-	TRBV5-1	CASSGGLEETQYF	TGCGCCAGCAGCGGGGGACTCGAAGAGACCCAGTACTTC
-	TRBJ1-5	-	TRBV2	CASSVAGVNGQPQHF	TGTGCCAGCAGTGTGGCAGGGGTTAACGGTCAGCCCCAGCATTTT
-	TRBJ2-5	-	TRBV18	CASSSGQVQETQYF	TGTGCCAGCTCATCGGGACAAGTCCAAGAGACCCAGTACTTC
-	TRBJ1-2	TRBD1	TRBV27	CASSLSRQGNGYTF	TGTGCCAGCAGTTTATCGAGACAGGGTAATGGCTACACCTTC
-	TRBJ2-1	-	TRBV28	CASSFVEGVGTEQFF	TGTGCCAGCAGTTTTGTGGAGGGCGTTGGGACTGAGCAGTTCTTC
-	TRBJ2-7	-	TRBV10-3	CAISGGLGIQQYF	TGTGCCATCAGTGGGGGGCTTGGGATTCAGCAGTACTTC
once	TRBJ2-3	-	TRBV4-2	CASSQVRERDTDTQYF	TGTGCCAGCAGCCAAGTCCGTGAGCGAGACACAGATACGCAGTATTTT
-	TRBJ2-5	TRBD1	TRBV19	CASTRSGQGSFETQYF	TGTGCCAGTACTCGATCCGGACAGGGTAGTTTTGAGACCCAGTACTTC
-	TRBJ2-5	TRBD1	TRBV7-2	CASSLSGGETQYF	TGTGCCAGCAGCTTATCAGGGGGCGAGACCCAGTACTTC
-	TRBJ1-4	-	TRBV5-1	CASSGGGTNEKLFF	TGCGCCAGCAGCGGCGGAGGTACTAATGAAAAACTGTTTTTT
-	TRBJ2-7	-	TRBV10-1	CASVGPQDSLYEQYF	TGCGCCAGCGTCGGGCCTCAGGACAGCTTATACGAGCAGTACTTC
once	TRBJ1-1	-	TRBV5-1	CASSPSGLNTEAFF	TGCGCCAGCAGCCCCTCAGGGTTGAACACTGAAGCTTTCTTT
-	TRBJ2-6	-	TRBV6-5	CASRENPSGANVLTF	TGTGCCAGCAGAGAGAATCCCTCTGGGGCCAACGTCCTGACTTTC
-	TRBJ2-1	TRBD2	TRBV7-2	CASSPTRLAYNEQFF	TGTGCCAGCAGCCCCACCCGACTAGCTTACAATGAGCAGTTCTTC
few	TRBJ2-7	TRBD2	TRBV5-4	CASSPETSVSSYEQYF	TGTGCCAGCAGCCCAGAGACTAGCGTGAGCTCCTACGAGCAGTACTTC
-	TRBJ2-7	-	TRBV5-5	CASSLGGSPSYEQYF	TGTGCCAGCAGCTTGGGCGGAAGCCCCTCCTACGAGCAGTACTTC
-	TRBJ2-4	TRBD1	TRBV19	CANRTGQDIQYF	TGTGCCAATAGGACAGGGCAGGACATTCAGTACTTC
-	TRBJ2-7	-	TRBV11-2	CASSSEYGTGYEQYF	TGTGCCAGCAGCTCGGAGTACGGGACTGGATACGAGCAGTACTTC
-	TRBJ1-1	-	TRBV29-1	CSIFPGAEAFF	TGCAGCATATTCCCGGGGGCTGAAGCTTTCTTT
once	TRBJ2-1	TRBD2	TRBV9	CASSVGTSGSYNEQFF	TGTGCCAGCAGCGTAGGAACTAGCGGATCCTACAATGAGCAGTTCTTC
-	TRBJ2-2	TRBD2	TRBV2	CASSGSSGGPGAGELFF	TGTGCCAGCAGTGGTAGTAGCGGGGGCCCCGGGGCCGGGGAGCTGTTTTTT
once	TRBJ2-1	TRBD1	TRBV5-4	CASSLGQGFFNEQFF	TGTGCCAGCAGCTTAGGACAGGGTTTCTTCAATGAGCAGTTCTTC
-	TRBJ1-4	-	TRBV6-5	CASSSNGGDEKLFF	TGTGCCAGCAGCTCGAACGGGGGGGACGAAAAACTGTTTTTT
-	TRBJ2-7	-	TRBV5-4	CASSLVGGGSEPTYEQYF	TGTGCCAGCAGCTTGGTAGGAGGGGGCTCCGAACCCACCTACGAGCAGTACTTC
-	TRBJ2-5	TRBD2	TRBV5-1	CASSLGASGEQETQYF	TGCGCCAGCAGCTTGGGGGCTAGCGGGGAGCAAGAGACCCAGTACTTC
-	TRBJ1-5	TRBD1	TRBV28	CASRFGTGRRGNQPQHF	TGTGCCAGCAGATTCGGGACAGGGAGGAGGGGCAATCAGCCCCAGCATTTT
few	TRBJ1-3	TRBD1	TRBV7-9	CASSTTGARGNTIYF	TGTGCCAGCAGCACTACAGGGGCACGGGGAAACACCATATATTTT
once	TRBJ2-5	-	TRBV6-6	CASSRGYSGQLQETQYF	TGTGCCAGCAGTCGCGGATACTCAGGACAACTACAAGAGACCCAGTACTTC
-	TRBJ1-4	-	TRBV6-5	CASRRQLSINEKLFF	TGTGCCAGCAGAAGACAGCTCTCGATTAATGAAAAACTGTTTTTT
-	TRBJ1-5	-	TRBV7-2	CASSFGREQPQHF	TGTGCCAGCAGCTTCGGCAGGGAACAGCCCCAGCATTTT
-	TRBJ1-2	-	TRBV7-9	CASSRTDFGYTF	TGTGCCAGCAGCCGGACTGACTTTGGCTACACCTTC
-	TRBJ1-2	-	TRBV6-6	CASSPWGSYGYTF	TGTGCCAGCAGTCCCTGGGGCTCCTATGGCTACACCTTC
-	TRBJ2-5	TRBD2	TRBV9	CASSALGGRLAGGFVETQYF	TGTGCCAGCAGCGCGCTCGGGGGGAGACTAGCGGGAGGGTTTGTGGAGACCCAGTACTTC
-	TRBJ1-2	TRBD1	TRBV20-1	CSGTGGYGYTF	TGCAGTGGGACAGGCGGGTATGGCTACACCTTC
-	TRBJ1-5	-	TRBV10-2	CATKRGPTSDQPQHF	TGCGCCACCAAAAGGGGTCCCACGAGTGATCAGCCCCAGCATTTT
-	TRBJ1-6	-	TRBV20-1	CSASRPTGNSSPLHF	TGCAGTGCTAGTCGGCCCACAGGGAATTCTTCACCCCTCCACTTT
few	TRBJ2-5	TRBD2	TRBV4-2	CASSQGTSGGAETQYF	TGTGCCAGCAGCCAAGGGACTAGCGGGGGGGCAGAGACCCAGTACTTC
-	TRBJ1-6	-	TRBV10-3	CAISSNRDTPLHF	TGTGCCATCAGTTCGAACAGGGATACACCCCTCCACTTT
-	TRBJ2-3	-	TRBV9	CASSVGGRTDTQYF	TGTGCCAGCAGCGTAGGGGGGAGGACAGATACGCAGTATTTT
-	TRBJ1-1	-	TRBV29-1	CSVSGYYTNTEAFF	TGCAGCGTTAGCGGCTATTATACTAACACTGAAGCTTTCTTT
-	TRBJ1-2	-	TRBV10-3	CAISDLAGSAYGYTF	TGTGCCATCAGTGATCTGGCAGGGTCCGCCTATGGCTACACCTTC
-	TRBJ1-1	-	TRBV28	CASRWGVAQVNTEAFF	TGTGCCAGCAGATGGGGGGTGGCGCAGGTGAACACTGAAGCTTTCTTT